Given below is one TCR beta chain in context. Its antigen target is currently unknown. Base qualities are not provided; no much larger clone lies one nucleotide away. TCRbeta CDR3 regions were amplified from genomic DNA using the immunoSEQ Assay, a bias-controlled multiplex PCR. Under the source paper's analysis protocol: The number of nucleated cells in each sample was estimated from the amplification of reference gene primers within the assay. To quantify the absolute abundance of each unique TCRbeta CDR3 rearrangement, sequence reads were collapsed and filtered. For each sample, productive Simpson clonality was calculated as the square root of Simpson's diversity index over productive rearrangements. What TCRdb holds here is the immuneACCESS table cut down to in-frame rearrangements. Part of the clones is not present; checked against another copy, under half of the missing clones reflect an unresolved V gene, and the others are unexplained. V, J and clone size derive from that table, while D and trimming were established from the DNA sequence. The table for this sample lists under 350,000 clones; around nine tenths of them were counted only once. The top ten clones comprise more than 1.5% of the sample.

The sample comes from a study of blood T cell repertoires in COVID-19 (TCRdb year 2020). About the study as a whole: Collaborator samples came from the United States, Italy and Spain and covered acute and convalescent phases of COVID-19. The prospective study material was composed of cDNA or gDNA derived from T cells, B-cell-depleted T cells, or PBMCs. The dataset comprised deeply sampled blood TCRbeta repertoires from subjects exposed to, actively infected with, or recovered from COVID-19. Where HLA class I and class II types were available, the types were taken from metadata supplied by the sample provider, not from assay-based typing. The sample metadata nearly always contained a de-identified subject ID, COVID-19 status, age in years and sex. Samples came from the ongoing ImmuneRACE study (first 160 participants) plus 1,254 subjects from 6 global collaborators. A freely available public database, intended as a resource for researchers studying the immune response to SARS-CoV-2, is where the repertoires were released.

In the prospective study, participants were about 18 to 95 years old, resided in 24 geographic areas of the United States, and were enrolled through a virtual design. In the prospective study, participants were assigned to cohorts based on the clinical history participants reported in a screening survey and a study questionnaire. Recovered participants in ImmuneRACE Cohort 3 were defined by two consecutive negative NP/OP PCR tests, clearance by a healthcare professional, or resolution of symptoms. Each participant in the prospective study had whole blood, serum and a nasopharyngeal or oropharyngeal swab collected by mobile phlebotomists. Participants in the prospective study had the option to provide additional blood draws and questionnaires over a 2-month period. Blood samples from the prospective study were shipped frozen or at room temperature prior to DNA extraction. The CDR3 sequence holds 17 residues, the cysteine and phenylalanine included. Kept here is only the CDR3 DNA, which spans 51 bases and is read in frame from base 1. Here V drops 6 bases and J drops 4 bases, and the junction holds 10 bases not matched to any gene. The germline V gene sets CDR1 to MRHNA and CDR2 to SNTAGT.

Broader findings and caveats from the paper: The amount of clinical and demographic metadata varied by source and participant and was provided uncurated.

The sample taken for sequencing was PBMCs or T cells enriched from blood (not recorded which). The receptor comes from a woman aged 60-75 years who had recovered from COVID-19. The sequence is built from TRBV6-4 and TRBJ2-2; TRBD2 agrees with 11 junctional bases. The DNA is as follows: TGTGCCAGCAGACTAGCGGGGGCCCTCGGGGGCACCGGGGAGCTGTTTTTT. It is translated as CASRLAGALGGTGELFF.